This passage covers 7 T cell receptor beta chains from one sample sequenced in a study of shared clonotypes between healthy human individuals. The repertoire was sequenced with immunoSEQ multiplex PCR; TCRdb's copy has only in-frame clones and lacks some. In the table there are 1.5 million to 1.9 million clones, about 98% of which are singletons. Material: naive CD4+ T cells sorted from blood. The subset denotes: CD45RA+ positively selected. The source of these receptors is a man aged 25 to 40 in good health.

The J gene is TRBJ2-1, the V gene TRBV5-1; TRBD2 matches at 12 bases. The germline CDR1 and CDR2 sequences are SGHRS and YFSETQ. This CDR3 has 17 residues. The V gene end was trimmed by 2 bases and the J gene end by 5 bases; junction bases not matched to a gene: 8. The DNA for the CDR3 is TGCGCCAGCAGCTTCCGATCGAGGACTAGCGGGAACAATGAGCAGTTCTTC. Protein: CASSFRSRTSGNNEQFF.

The CDR3 sequence: CASSLLVSATGELFF. Written as DNA, the CDR3 is TGTGCCAGCAGCTTACTGGTCTCTGCCACCGGGGAGCTGTTTTTT. This rearrangement joins TRBV11-3 to TRBJ2-2; D is uncertain. This CDR3 contains 15 residues. Germline CDR1 SGHNT, CDR2 YENEEA. V shed 2 bases and J shed 4 bases, with 11 bases lying between them.

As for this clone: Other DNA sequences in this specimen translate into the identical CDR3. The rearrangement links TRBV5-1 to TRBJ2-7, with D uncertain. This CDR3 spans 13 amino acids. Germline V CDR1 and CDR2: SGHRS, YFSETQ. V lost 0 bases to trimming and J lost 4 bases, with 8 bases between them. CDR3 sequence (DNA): TGCGCCAGCAGCTTGGAAGTCGGGTACGAGCAGTACTTC. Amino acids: CASSLEVGYEQYF.

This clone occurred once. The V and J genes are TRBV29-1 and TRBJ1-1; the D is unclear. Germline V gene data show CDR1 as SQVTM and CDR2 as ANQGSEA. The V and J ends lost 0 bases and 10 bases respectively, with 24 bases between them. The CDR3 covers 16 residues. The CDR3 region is CSVEDVLPPGGFGAFF. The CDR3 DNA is TGCAGCGTTGAAGACGTCTTGCCCCCCGGAGGGTTCGGAGCTTTCTTT.

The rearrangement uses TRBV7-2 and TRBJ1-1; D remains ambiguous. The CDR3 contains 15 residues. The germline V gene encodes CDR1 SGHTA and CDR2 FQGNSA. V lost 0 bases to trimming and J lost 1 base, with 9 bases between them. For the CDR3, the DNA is TGTGCCAGCAGCTTAGCTGGGAGAACGAACACTGAAGCTTTCTTT. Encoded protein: CASSLAGRTNTEAFF.

The CDR3 DNA reads TGTGCCAGCACTGCCGGGACAGGGGGTGAGTTCTTC. Translation gives CASTAGTGGEFF. V usage is TRBV25-1 and J usage is TRBJ2-1; TRBD1 matches 11 bases. The CDR3 spans 12 residues. The junction had 7 bases not matched to a gene; V was cut back by 7 bases and J by 14 bases. Germline V gene lookup returns CDR1 MGHDK and CDR2 SYGVNS.

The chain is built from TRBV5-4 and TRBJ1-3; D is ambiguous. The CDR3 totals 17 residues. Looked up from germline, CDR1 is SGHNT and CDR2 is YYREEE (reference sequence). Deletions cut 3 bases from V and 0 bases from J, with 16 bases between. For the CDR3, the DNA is TGTGCCAGCAGCTCTTCGCCCAAATTCTTCTCTGGAAACACCATATATTTT. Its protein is CASSSSPKFFSGNTIYF.